What follows is one T cell receptor beta chain and its context. This entry belongs to a study of blood T cell repertoires in COVID-19. Study-level information: Sample material is recorded as cDNA or gDNA derived from T cells, B-cell-depleted T cells, or PBMCs.

The protocol was immunoSEQ multiplex PCR, while the TCRdb copy is restricted to in-frame clones and leaves out a portion. The table lists some 140,000 clones, roughly 85% of them singletons. Trimming removed 7 bases from V and 4 bases from J, with 18 bases in between. The V gene's germline CDR1 is WNHNN and CDR2 SYGVQD (reference sequence). This CDR3 region has 15 residues. The TCR originated in a man between 60 and 75 years old with acute or convalescent COVID-19. Source material: peripheral blood. The chain combines TRBV10-1 with TRBJ2-3; D gene unclear. CDR3 sequence (DNA): TGCGCCAGCATCGGAGACCCCTCCGGCGCAGATACGCAGTATTTT. Translated: CASIGDPSGADTQYF.